A selection of T cell receptor beta chains follows, all from one sample in a study of cytomegalovirus exposure and HLA in healthy donors. The method was immunoSEQ multiplex PCR; TCRdb's version includes in-frame clones alone and lacks a portion of them. This sample has around 150,000 clones, with around 74% found just once. Specimen: PBMCs. The receptors were sampled from a man aged 50 or older in good health and CMV-seropositive. The CDR3 runs from the conserved cysteine through the conserved F or W. D genes are given only for firm matches. The size entry is marked missing in some rows and otherwise reads once, few, many or a size class.

size,V,J,length,D,DNA,CDR3
.,TRBV6-1,TRBJ2-1,13,TRBD1,TGTGCCAGCAGCGGACAGGGGTGGAATGAGCAGTTCTTC,CASSGQGWNEQFF
once,TRBV6-1,TRBJ1-5,13,.,TGTGCCAGCAGTGAAATACAGAATCAGCCCCAGCATTTT,CASSEIQNQPQHF
.,TRBV5-4,TRBJ2-1,12,.,TGTGCCAGCAGCTTGTATAAAGGGGGTTGGTTCTTC,CASSLYKGGWFF
once,TRBV7-8,TRBJ2-6,16,TRBD1,TGTGCCAGCAGCTTAGGGACAGGGACTGGGGCCAACGTCCTGACTTTC,CASSLGTGTGANVLTF
.,TRBV6-5,TRBJ1-2,15,.,TGTGCCAGCAGTCCCCCGACAGGAATAAACTATGGCTACACCTTC,CASSPPTGINYGYTF
.,TRBV5-1,TRBJ2-3,14,.,TGCGCCAGCAGCTTGCGGAGTGGCACAGATACGCAGTATTTT,CASSLRSGTDTQYF
.,TRBV19,TRBJ2-7,13,TRBD1,TGTGCCAGTAGCTCAGGACAGGGGTTAGAGCAGTACTTC,CASSSGQGLEQYF
.,TRBV28,TRBJ2-1,13,.,TGTGCCAGCAGTTTACTACTCTACAATGAGCAGTTCTTC,CASSLLLYNEQFF
.,TRBV19,TRBJ2-1,15,.,TGTGCCAGTAGTATCCAGGACTCACCCTACAATGAGCAGTTCTTC,CASSIQDSPYNEQFF
.,TRBV4-1,TRBJ2-2,18,TRBD2,TGCGCCAGCAGTGGAACTGGGACTAGCGGAACTAACACCGGGGAGCTGTTTTTT,CASSGTGTSGTNTGELFF
.,TRBV5-1,TRBJ2-2,12,.,TGCGCCAGCAGCTTGGTCGCCGGGGAGCTGTTTTTT,CASSLVAGELFF
.,TRBV19,TRBJ2-1,13,TRBD1,TGTGCCAGCCGGGACAGGGTTTACAATGAGCAGTTCTTC,CASRDRVYNEQFF
.,TRBV7-9,TRBJ2-1,15,.,TGTTCCAGCAGTATAAGCGGTGGCTCCTACAATGAGCAGTTCTTC,CSSSISGGSYNEQFF
.,TRBV5-1,TRBJ1-5,14,.,TGCGCCAGCAGCCTGGACAGCCCGAGGGGGACCCAGCATTTT,CASSLDSPRGTQHF
.,TRBV27,TRBJ2-5,16,TRBD1,TGTGCCAGCAGTCCATACAGGGGGTGGGAAGAAGAGACCCAGTACTTC,CASSPYRGWEEETQYF
.,TRBV25-1,TRBJ2-2,15,.,TGTGCCAGCAGTGAATGGGCAGGGGCAACCGGGGAGCTGTTTTTT,CASSEWAGATGELFF
.,TRBV5-4,TRBJ1-2,15,TRBD1,TGTGCCAGCAGCTCCGCGACAGGGGCAGACTATGGCTACACCTTC,CASSSATGADYGYTF
medium-sized,TRBV18,TRBJ2-7,15,.,TGTGCCAGCTCACCATCGCGTTCAGGATCCTACGAGCAGTACTTC,CASSPSRSGSYEQYF
.,TRBV27,TRBJ2-1,13,.,TGTGCCGCCTCAGCTCGGGATCGCAATGAGCAGTTCTTC,CAASARDRNEQFF
.,TRBV9,TRBJ1-2,16,.,TGTGCCAGCAGCGTAGCCGCCAGAGGCGGTAACTATGGCTACACCTTC,CASSVAARGGNYGYTF
.,TRBV5-1,TRBJ1-2,15,TRBD1,TGCGCCAGCAGTGCATCCGGGACAGGTCTTCGCGGCTACACCTTC,CASSASGTGLRGYTF
.,TRBV7-9,TRBJ1-5,13,TRBD1,TGTGCCAGCAGCATAGGGGACAGGGGGTCCCAGCATTTT,CASSIGDRGSQHF
.,TRBV6-1,TRBJ1-1,12,.,TGTGCCAGCAGTGAAGTCGGGAACGGGGCTTTCTTT,CASSEVGNGAFF
.,TRBV7-8,TRBJ1-1,14,.,TGTGCCAGCAGCCCGGGACTCAGAAACACTGAAGCTTTCTTT,CASSPGLRNTEAFF
few,TRBV27,TRBJ2-4,16,.,TGTGCCAGCAGCCCCGGGGTGGGCGGGGGCCAAAACATTCAGTACTTC,CASSPGVGGGQNIQYF
.,TRBV2,TRBJ1-3,15,TRBD1,TGTGCCAGCAGCATACAGGGGCGCTCTGGAAACACCATATATTTT,CASSIQGRSGNTIYF
.,TRBV7-9,TRBJ1-2,14,TRBD1,TGTGCCAGCAGCTTAGGAGGACAGGGCTATGGCTACACCTTC,CASSLGGQGYGYTF
.,TRBV7-6,TRBJ2-1,14,TRBD2,TGTGCCAGCAGCGGACTAGCGGGAGATACTGAGCAGTTCTTC,CASSGLAGDTEQFF
.,TRBV11-2,TRBJ2-5,15,.,TGTGCCAGCAGCACCATGGCTAGGCGAGGGGAGACCCAGTACTTC,CASSTMARRGETQYF
.,TRBV4-2,TRBJ2-7,14,.,TGTGCCAGCAGCCAAGATAAACTAGCTAACGAGCAGTACTTC,CASSQDKLANEQYF
.,TRBV7-7,TRBJ2-1,16,TRBD2,TGTGCTAGCAGCTCGGGACTAGCGGGACTAACGGGTGAGCAGTTCTTC,CASSSGLAGLTGEQFF
.,TRBV30,TRBJ1-2,14,.,TGTGCCTGGAGTGTAAAGCTAGCTAACTATGGCTACACCTTC,CAWSVKLANYGYTF
.,TRBV6-5,TRBJ2-7,14,.,TGTGCCAGCAGTTACTCCCAGGGTGGCTCCGAGCAGTACTTC,CASSYSQGGSEQYF
.,TRBV28,TRBJ1-5,14,.,TGTGCCAGCCTACATGGCGACAGGTCTCAGCCCCAGCATTTT,CASLHGDRSQPQHF
once,TRBV7-8,TRBJ2-1,14,.,TGTGCCATCGAGGCCGGAGTTCCCTACAATGAGCAGTTCTTC,CAIEAGVPYNEQFF